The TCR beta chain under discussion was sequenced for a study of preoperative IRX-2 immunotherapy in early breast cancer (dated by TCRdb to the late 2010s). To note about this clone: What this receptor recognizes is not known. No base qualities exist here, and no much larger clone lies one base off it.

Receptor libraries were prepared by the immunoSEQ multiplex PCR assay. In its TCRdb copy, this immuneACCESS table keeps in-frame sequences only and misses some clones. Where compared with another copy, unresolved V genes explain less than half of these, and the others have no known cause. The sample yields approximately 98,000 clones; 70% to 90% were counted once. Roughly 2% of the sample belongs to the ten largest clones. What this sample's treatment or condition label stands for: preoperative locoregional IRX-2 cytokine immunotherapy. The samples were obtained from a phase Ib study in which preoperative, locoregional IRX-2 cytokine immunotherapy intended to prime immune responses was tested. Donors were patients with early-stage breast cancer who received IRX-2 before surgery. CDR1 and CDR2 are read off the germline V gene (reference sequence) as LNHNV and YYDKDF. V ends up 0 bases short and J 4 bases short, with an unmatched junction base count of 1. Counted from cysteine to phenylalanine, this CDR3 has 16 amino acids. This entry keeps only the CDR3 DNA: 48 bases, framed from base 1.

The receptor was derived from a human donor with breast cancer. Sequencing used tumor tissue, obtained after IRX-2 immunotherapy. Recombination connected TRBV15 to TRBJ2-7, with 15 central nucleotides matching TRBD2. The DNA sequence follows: TGTGCCACCAGCAGAGATGGGACTAGCGGGAGGTACGAGCAGTACTTC. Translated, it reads CATSRDGTSGRYEQYF.